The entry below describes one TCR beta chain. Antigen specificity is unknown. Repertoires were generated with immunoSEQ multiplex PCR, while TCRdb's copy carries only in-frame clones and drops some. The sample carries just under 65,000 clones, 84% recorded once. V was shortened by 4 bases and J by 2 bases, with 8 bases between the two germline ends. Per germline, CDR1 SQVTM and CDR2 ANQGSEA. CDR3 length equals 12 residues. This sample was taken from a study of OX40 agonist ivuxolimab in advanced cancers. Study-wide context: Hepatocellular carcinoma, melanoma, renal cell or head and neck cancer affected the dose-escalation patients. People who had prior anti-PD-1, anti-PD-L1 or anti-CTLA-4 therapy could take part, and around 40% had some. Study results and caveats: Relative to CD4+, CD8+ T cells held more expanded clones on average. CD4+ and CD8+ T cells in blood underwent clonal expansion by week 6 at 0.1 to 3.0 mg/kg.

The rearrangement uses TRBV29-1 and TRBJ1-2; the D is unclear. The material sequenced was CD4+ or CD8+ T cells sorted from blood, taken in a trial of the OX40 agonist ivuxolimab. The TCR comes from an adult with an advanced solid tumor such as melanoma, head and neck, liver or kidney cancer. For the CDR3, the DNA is TGCAGCGTTGGGGTTCCAAACTATGGCTACACCTTC. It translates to CSVGVPNYGYTF.